This T cell receptor (beta chain) came from a study of PD-1 blockade in classical Hodgkin lymphoma. The ends lost 6 bases at V and 7 bases at J; junction bases unmatched: 15. There are 17 residues in the CDR3. CDR1 is MNHEY, CDR2 SMNVEV, per germline (reference sequence). TCRdb keeps only in-frame clones here, not all; method: immunoSEQ multiplex PCR. The sample lists 90,000 to 130,000 clones; 80% to 90% were seen once. All trial patients relapsed after autologous stem cell transplantation. Sequenced here: peripheral blood mononuclear cells (PBMCs), sampled before the second cycle of nivolumab. This TCR came from a human donor with classical Hodgkin lymphoma. This chain joins TRBV27 and TRBJ2-3; TRBD2 matches at 11 bases. The CDR3 loop is CASSLRGTSGSKYTQYF. The CDR3 DNA sequence: TGTGCCAGCAGCTTACGGGGCACTAGCGGGAGTAAATATACGCAGTATTTT.